This T cell receptor beta chain originates from a study of tumor and adjacent non-tumor tissue in lung cancer. The wider study: Histology: about a dozen adenocarcinoma, a couple of squamous cell carcinoma, 1 small cell lung cancer. Aged about 30 to 76 years, patients included roughly ten men and 5 women with stage I to III disease.

As regards this clonotype: Sequence at one end of the junction differs from germline and may be a read error.

Three rounds of nested PCR, following a modified ARM-PCR protocol, produced the TCRbeta library. A single record per CDR3 protein comes from TCRdb applying MiXCR to the multiplex PCR reads. The data contain roughly 140,000 distinct CDR3 sequences, 66% of them singletons. The template was RNA from unsorted bulk tissue. CDR3 length equals 15 residues. The source material was lung tumor tissue. The source of this sequence is a man in his sixties with small cell lung cancer. The V call is TRBV12-3 or TRBV12-4, the J call TRBJ1-1; maybe TRBD1 (6 bases). Written as DNA, the CDR3 is TGTGCCAGGAGTTTAGCTTGGGGGCGCAGAACTGAAGCTTTCTTT. Protein: CARSLAWGRRTEAFF.